These 19 T cell receptor beta chains were all obtained from the same sample, sequenced in a study of blood T cell repertoires in COVID-19. Data came from immunoSEQ multiplex PCR; TCRdb stores just in-frame clones and leaves some out. The sample lists tens of thousands of clones; 84% were seen once. The source material was peripheral blood. These receptors were collected from a man aged 55 to 70 with acute or convalescent COVID-19.

The chain is built from TRBV19 and TRBJ1-5; D gene ambiguous. Germline V gene sequence: CDR1 LNHDA, CDR2 SQIVND (reference sequence). There are 14 residues in the CDR3. V gave up 3 bases and J gave up 0 bases, with 6 bases separating them. The DNA of the CDR3 is TGTGCCAGTAGTATCGACATTAGCAATCAGCCCCAGCATTTT. The encoded protein is CASSIDISNQPQHF.

This clone was counted a single time. The chain links TRBV5-1 to TRBJ2-6; TRBD2 aligns across 8 bases. CDR3 size: 17 residues. Germline lookup yields CDR1 SGHRS and CDR2 YFSETQ. V was clipped by 4 bases and J by 4 bases; unmatched bases: 10. The CDR3 region has the DNA TGCGCCAGCAGCAGCGGGGGCCTAGCCGGAGGGGCCAACGTCCTGACTTTC. Protein sequence: CASSSGGLAGGANVLTF.

The gene calls are TRBV3-1 (or the pseudogene TRBV3-2) and TRBJ1-5; D unresolved. The germline CDR1 and CDR2 sequences are LGHDT and YNNKEL (reference sequence). V was trimmed by 0 bases and J by 4 bases, leaving 7 bases between them. The CDR3 covers 14 residues. In DNA, the CDR3 is TGTGCCAGCAGCCAAGATTCCATGAATCAGCCCCAGCATTTT. This gives the protein CASSQDSMNQPQHF.

This clone was observed a few times. The chain joins TRBV25-1 to TRBJ2-5; 7 bases align to TRBD2. The germline gives CDR1 MGHDK, CDR2 SYGVNS. The CDR3 covers 15 residues. J was trimmed by 3 bases and V by 6 bases; bases with no gene match: 10. CDR3 nucleotide sequence: TGTGCCAGCAGCCGGGGGAGCGGGGTGAAAGAGACCCAGTACTTC. This translates into CASSRGSGVKETQYF.

V and J are TRBV12-5 and TRBJ2-1, with 13 bases identical to TRBD2. The length of the CDR3 is 15 residues. V dropped 5 bases and J dropped 8; count of bases not matched to a gene: 6. In germline, CDR1 is LGHNT, CDR2 FRNRAP. This chain's CDR3 is CASGEGLAGFDEQFF. The CDR3 nucleotides read TGTGCTAGTGGTGAGGGACTAGCGGGGTTCGATGAGCAGTTCTTC.

The rearrangement joins TRBV6-2 or TRBV6-3 to TRBJ1-2, with 10 positions matching TRBD1. The CDR3 is 17 amino acids. V lost 4 bases, J lost 4 bases, and 12 bases stayed unmatched. Germline lookup yields CDR1 MNHEY and CDR2 SVGEGT. The CDR3 sequence: CASSSTRGTGVPYGYTF. DNA for the CDR3: TGTGCCAGCAGTTCCACGCGAGGGACAGGGGTTCCCTATGGCTACACCTTC.

The chain uses TRBV3-1 (or the pseudogene TRBV3-2) and TRBJ2-5; TRBD2 might be the D (5 bases). This CDR3 is 13 amino acids long. The germline CDR1 and CDR2 sequences are LGHDT and YNNKEL (reference sequence). Trimming took 2 bases from V and 8 from J, leaving 12 bases between them. This chain's CDR3 is CASSQTRVETQYF. The DNA for the CDR3 is TGTGCCAGCAGCCAAACGCGGGTTGAAACCCAGTACTTC.

The chain joins TRBV6-2 or TRBV6-3 to TRBJ2-3, with TRBD2 matching over 14 bases. V lost 4 bases to trimming and J lost 4 bases; unmatched junction nucleotides: 7. CDR1 MNHEY and CDR2 SVGEGT come from the germline V gene. This CDR3 region has 17 residues. The CDR3 protein is CASSFRLAGGPADTQYF. CDR3 sequence (DNA): TGTGCCAGCAGTTTTCGACTAGCGGGGGGGCCTGCAGATACGCAGTATTTT.

This chain links TRBV6-5 with TRBJ1-2; D perhaps matches TRBD1 (6 bases). Trimming shortened V by 6 bases and J by 10 bases, and 12 bases separated the two germline ends. Germline loops: CDR1 MNHEY, CDR2 SVGAGI. The CDR3 is 11 amino acids. The DNA for the CDR3 is TGTGCCAGCAGAGGACAGCAATTCTACACCTTC. This codes for CASRGQQFYTF.

The chain has TRBV4-1 and TRBJ1-6, with 12 bases fitting TRBD1. The CDR3 runs to 17 residues. Germline V gives CDR1 MGHRA, CDR2 YSYEKL. The V segment lost 3 bases and the J segment 9 bases; nucleotides outside the gene matches: 9. Here the CDR3 DNA reads TGCGCCAGCAGCCACGGGACAGGGGGCTTGATTAGTTCACCCCTCCACTTT. Protein sequence: CASSHGTGGLISSPLHF.

J is TRBJ2-2 and V is TRBV6-5; 8 bases map to TRBD1. Unmatched junction bases numbered 7, after V lost 0 bases and J lost 7 bases. The CDR3 has 16 amino acids. Germline CDR1 is MNHEY and CDR2 is SVGAGI. CDR3 DNA: TGTGCCAGCAGTTACTCGACCAGGGGGCTTCGCGGGGAGCTGTTTTTT. Protein: CASSYSTRGLRGELFF.

This clone was seen a few times. This chain connects TRBV7-3 to TRBJ2-3, with 8 nucleotides matching TRBD2. The CDR3 totals 16 residues. Trimming took 5 bases from V and 4 from J; bases not matched to a gene: 11. Germline V CDR1 and CDR2: SGHTA, FQGTGA. The CDR3 nucleotides are TGTGCCAGCAGCCCCACCGCGCGGGGGGCAGCAGATACGCAGTATTTT. This encodes CASSPTARGAADTQYF.

This clone was counted once. The chain combines TRBV7-3 with TRBJ1-6; 9 positions match TRBD1. The germline V gene encodes CDR1 SGHTA and CDR2 FQGTGA. With V trimmed by 0 bases and J by 9 bases, 6 bases remained unmatched. The CDR3 covers 16 residues. The CDR3 protein is CASSLTGTGFVSPLHF. The CDR3 region has the DNA TGTGCCAGCAGCTTAACGGGGACAGGGTTTGTTTCACCCCTCCACTTT.

There are a few counts of this clone. This sequence joins TRBV3-1 (or the pseudogene TRBV3-2) and TRBJ2-7; 8 nucleotides align to TRBD2. The V gene end was trimmed by 4 bases and the J gene end by 6 bases; junction bases not matched to a gene: 5. Per the germline V gene, CDR1 is LGHDT and CDR2 is YNNKEL (reference sequence). CDR3 length: 13 amino acids. The CDR3 DNA reads TGTGCCAGCAGCCGGACTAGCCTAGGCGAGCAGTACGTC. As protein: CASSRTSLGEQYV.

J is TRBJ1-1 and V is TRBV6-2 or TRBV6-3; D is uncertain. V was trimmed by 2 bases and J by 1 base, leaving 11 bases between them. This CDR3 comprises 15 residues. The germline CDR1 and CDR2 sequences are MNHEY and SVGEGT. CDR3 protein: CASSYPGWQNTEAFF. In nucleotides, the CDR3 is TGTGCCAGCAGTTACCCAGGATGGCAGAACACTGAAGCTTTCTTT.

The rearrangement joins TRBV6-2 or TRBV6-3 to TRBJ2-5, with 9 bases aligning to TRBD2. The CDR3 runs to 16 residues. CDR1 and CDR2 (germline): MNHEY, SVGEGT. V was pared by 2 bases and J by 4 bases, with 8 bases of the junction left unmatched. CDR3 in DNA: TGTGCCAGCAGTTACCTCCTAGCGGGGCGAGGAGAGACCCAGTACTTC. As protein: CASSYLLAGRGETQYF.

This chain links TRBV19 with TRBJ2-1; TRBD1 matches 9 bases. Germline CDR1 and CDR2: LNHDA and SQIVND (reference sequence). This CDR3 region has 17 residues. Trimming cost V 0 bases and J 7 bases; bases outside gene matches: 10. CDR3 region: CASSIDHGTGRWNEQFF. The CDR3 DNA reads as TGTGCCAGTAGTATAGATCATGGGACAGGGAGATGGAATGAGCAGTTCTTC.

The gene calls are TRBV5-1 and TRBJ2-2; 7 bases are a match to TRBD2. There are 17 residues in the CDR3. Germline trimming cut 0 bases from V and 1 base from J; bases unmatched to any gene: 6. Looked up from germline, CDR1 is SGHRS and CDR2 is YFSETQ. CDR3 loop: CASSLALADLNTGELFF. The CDR3 coding sequence is TGCGCCAGCAGCTTGGCTCTAGCGGATTTGAACACCGGGGAGCTGTTTTTT. Supplemented by reference TRBV5-1 and TRBJ2-2, the full variable domain reads KAGVTQTPRYLIKTRGQQVTLSCSPISGHRSVSWYQQTPGQGLQFLFEYFSETQRNKGNFPGRFSGRQFSNSRSEMNVSTLELGDSALYLCASSLALADLNTGELFFGEGSRLTVL.

The chain employs TRBV7-6 and TRBJ2-3; TRBD1 aligns across 8 bases. Trimming took 5 bases from V and 4 from J; bases not matched to a gene: 14. The CDR3 contains 17 residues. Germline V gives CDR1 SGHVS, CDR2 FNYEAQ. The CDR3 reads CASSGSMDRDKSDTQYF. CDR3 in DNA: TGTGCCAGCAGCGGCTCGATGGACAGGGATAAGTCAGATACGCAGTATTTT.